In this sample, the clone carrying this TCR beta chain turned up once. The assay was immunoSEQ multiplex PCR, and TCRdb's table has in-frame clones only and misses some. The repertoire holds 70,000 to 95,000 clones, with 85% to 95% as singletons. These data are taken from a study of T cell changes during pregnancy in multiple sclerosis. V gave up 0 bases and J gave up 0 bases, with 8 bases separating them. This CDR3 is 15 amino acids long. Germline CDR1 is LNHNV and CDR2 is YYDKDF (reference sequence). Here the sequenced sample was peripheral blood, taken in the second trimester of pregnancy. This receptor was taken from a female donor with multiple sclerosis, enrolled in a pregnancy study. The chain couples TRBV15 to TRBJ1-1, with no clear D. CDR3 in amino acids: CATSRDRGVNTEAFF. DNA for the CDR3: TGTGCCACCAGCAGAGACCGGGGAGTGAACACTGAAGCTTTCTTT.